The rows below give T cell receptor beta chains drawn from one sample of a study of blood T cells in healthy people across ages. Each CDR3 protein gets one entry after TCRdb re-called the 5' RACE reads with MiXCR. The table has roughly 800,000 distinct CDR3 sequences, about 25% seen once. The sample was also linked to a second study, of T cells of mothers and their children.

The sample consisted of blood. These receptors were obtained from a boy younger than 18 in good health. CDR3s include the opening cysteine and the closing phenylalanine or tryptophan. Fields, in order: V gene, CDR3 protein.

v_call: TRBV7-8
cdr3_aa: CASSLENWGVAVLGTQCF

v_call: TRBV7-6
cdr3_aa: CASSFIPVAGNNEFF

v_call: TRBV7-2
cdr3_aa: CASSLKARGVADQETQYF

v_call: TRBV28
cdr3_aa: CASSFLLGGRAHEQFF

v_call: TRBV19
cdr3_aa: CASSIRITFTTNEKLFF

v_call: TRBV29-1
cdr3_aa: CSVEAAGSGGQFF

v_call: TRBV19
cdr3_aa: CASSPGQGVSYEQYF

v_call: TRBV4-2
cdr3_aa: CASSQEGRLAGGIYEQYF

v_call: TRBV4-2
cdr3_aa: CTSSPPDERQGSYGYTF

v_call: TRBV20-1
cdr3_aa: CSARKGTQPQHF

v_call: TRBV7-9
cdr3_aa: CASSYPQINNEQFF

v_call: TRBV7-2
cdr3_aa: CASSLERVDYYYEQYF

v_call: TRBV12-3/TRBV12-4
cdr3_aa: CASTRDSPLSEQYF

v_call: TRBV7-8
cdr3_aa: CASSLGRLASTDTQYF

v_call: TRBV5-6
cdr3_aa: CASSPIVGEQFF

v_call: TRBV29-1
cdr3_aa: CSVGSGYNEQFF

v_call: TRBV18
cdr3_aa: CASSLAMNQPQHF

v_call: TRBV7-2
cdr3_aa: CASSLEAGYNQPQHF

v_call: TRBV6-2/TRBV6-3
cdr3_aa: CASGRHDQETQYF

v_call: TRBV4-1
cdr3_aa: CASTTGGEPLHF

v_call: TRBV19
cdr3_aa: CASSWGPSSYNSPLHF

v_call: TRBV6-6
cdr3_aa: CASRARDREQPQHF

v_call: TRBV12-3/TRBV12-4
cdr3_aa: CASSYFGHEQFF

v_call: TRBV28
cdr3_aa: CASSSRSWTVSTDTQYF